Below are 20 T cell receptor beta chains sequenced from a single sample in a study of T-cell memory formation after mild COVID-19. TCRdb processed the 5' RACE reads anew with MiXCR; each CDR3 protein has one entry. Found here are about 88,000 distinct CDR3 sequences, 20% to 25% of them singletons; the top ten hold roughly 39%. The sample comprised PBMCs or a T cell subset sorted from them (not recorded which). These TCRs come from a man younger than 30 who had mild COVID-19 (a few samples of this study predate the infection). Cell type and time point are not known.

The rearrangement joins TRBV7-2 to TRBJ2-7; TRBD1 aligns across 9 bases. Trimming at V came to 4 bases and at J to 2 bases, leaving 3 bases not matched to a gene. Germline CDR1 reads SGHTA; CDR2 reads FQGNSA. The CDR3 contains 14 residues. In DNA form, the CDR3 reads TGTGCCAGCAGCTCTTGGGACAGGGCCTACGAGCAGTACGTC. As protein: CASSSWDRAYEQYV.

This clonotype has a handful of counts. The chain recombines TRBV6-2 or TRBV6-3 with TRBJ2-3, with D perhaps matching TRBD1 or TRBD2 (5 bases each). This CDR3 spans 16 amino acids. Germline assignment: CDR1 MNHEY and CDR2 SVGEGT. The ends were cut back, 6 bases at V and 2 bases at J, with 18 bases in the middle. CDR3 coding DNA: TGTGCCAGCAGCCCGGGGCCCGACGCTTACACAGATACGCAGTATTTT. Its translation is CASSPGPDAYTDTQYF.

The chain combines TRBV7-9 with TRBJ2-5, with 8 bases aligning to TRBD2. The J segment lost 9 bases and the V segment lost 4 bases, leaving 4 bases of the junction unmatched. Germline V lookup: CDR1 SEHNR, CDR2 FQNEAQ (reference sequence). This CDR3 is 12 amino acids long. The CDR3 DNA reads as TGTGCCAGCAGCTCCGGGGGGGAGGCCCAGTACTTC. As protein: CASSSGGEAQYF.

The chain is built from TRBV20-1 and TRBJ2-1; a weak D match, TRBD1 (6 bases). The J call may be in error: the DNA end matches TRBJ2-7 better. The CDR3 covers 11 residues. Germline V gene sequence: CDR1 DFQATT, CDR2 SNEGSKA (reference sequence). CDR3 in amino acids: CSALQGNEQYF. Here the CDR3 DNA reads TGCAGTGCTCTACAGGGTAACGAGCAGTACTTC.

The sample holds a few counts of this clonotype. This rearrangement joins TRBV24-1 to TRBJ2-2; no reliable D call. Trimming stripped 2 bases from V and 0 bases from J, with 9 bases between. This CDR3 region has 16 residues. The germline CDR1 and CDR2 sequences are KGHDR and SFDVKD. The CDR3 sequence is CATSDSPETNTGELFF. CDR3 nucleotide sequence: TGTGCCACCAGTGATTCCCCGGAGACGAACACCGGGGAGCTGTTTTTT.

This clonotype was seen only a few times. This chain connects TRBV14 to TRBJ1-4; D is unresolved. Trimming took off 4 bases at V and 0 bases at J, with 15 bases between the two ends. CDR1 and CDR2 from the germline V gene are SGHDN and FVKESK. CDR3 length: 17 residues. CDR3 loop: CASSPYYGVSTNEKLFF. CDR3 bases: TGTGCCAGCAGCCCCTACTATGGAGTGTCAACTAATGAAAAACTGTTTTTT.

The chain carries TRBV7-9 and TRBJ1-1; weak D call: TRBD1 (5 bases). This CDR3 is 12 amino acids long. The ends were cut back, 5 bases at V and 10 bases at J, with 14 bases in the middle. The germline CDR1 and CDR2 sequences are SEHNR and FQNEAQ (reference sequence). For the CDR3, the DNA is TGTGCCAGCAGCGACGGGGGGGTTGGAGCTTTCTTT. It encodes CASSDGGVGAFF.

V is TRBV7-8 and J is TRBJ1-1; weak D call: TRBD1 (5 bases). From germline, CDR1 is SGHVS and CDR2 FQNEAQ. Trimming pared 0 bases from V and 8 bases from J, leaving 7 bases between. The CDR3 runs 12 residues. DNA for the CDR3: TGTGCCAGCAGCTTAGCAGGGACGGAAGCTTTCTTT. It is translated as CASSLAGTEAFF.

The V gene is TRBV7-2, the J gene TRBJ1-2; no reliable D call. Trimming took 1 base from V and 13 from J, leaving 13 bases between them. The CDR3 sequence is 12 residues long. Germline V CDR1 and CDR2: SGHTA, FQGNSA. CDR3 region: CASSLVHPAVTF. DNA of the CDR3: TGTGCCAGCAGCTTAGTTCACCCGGCGGTCACCTTC.

The V gene is TRBV16, the J gene TRBJ1-3; D uncertain. V dropped 1 base and J dropped 0 bases, with 10 bases sitting between them. The CDR3 length is 16 residues. Germline V gene sequence: CDR1 KGHSY, CDR2 FQNENV. CDR3: CASSQLSESSGNTIYF. CDR3 nucleotides: TGTGCCAGCAGCCAATTAAGCGAGTCCTCTGGAAACACCATATATTTT.

There are many counts of this clonotype. The genes are TRBV7-9 and TRBJ2-1; tentative D call: TRBD2 (6 bases). Trimming left V 8 bases short and J 8 bases short, with 19 bases between. CDR3 size: 14 residues. The germline V gene has CDR1 SEHNR and CDR2 FQNEAQ (reference sequence). DNA for the CDR3: TGTGCCAGCCAAGGAGCGGCGGGGATGTATGAGCAGTTCTTC. Its translation is CASQGAAGMYEQFF.

This clonotype occurred a few times. The chain employs TRBV7-3 and TRBJ2-3; no clear D gene. Trimming stripped 5 bases from V and 4 bases from J, with 10 bases between. Germline V CDR1 and CDR2: SGHTA, FQGTGA. The CDR3 is 13 amino acids. The CDR3 region is CASSPTYSDTQYF. CDR3 coding DNA: TGTGCCAGCAGCCCTACTTACTCAGATACGCAGTATTTT.

This clonotype was counted only a few times. This sequence joins TRBV27 and TRBJ1-2, with 7 bases aligning to TRBD1. Germline loops: CDR1 MNHEY, CDR2 SMNVEV (reference sequence). J lost 8 bases, V lost 6 bases, and 18 bases had no gene match. The CDR3 totals 16 residues. The CDR3, as DNA: TGTGCCAGCAGAGACCAGAACCGGGACAGCGTGAGAGGCTACACCTTC. The encoded protein is CASRDQNRDSVRGYTF.

The table lists this clonotype with a few counts. The gene calls are TRBV4-1 and TRBJ2-7; TRBD2 might be the D (6 bases). V shed 1 base and J shed 2 bases, with 15 bases lying between them. Looked up from germline, CDR1 is MGHRA and CDR2 is YSYEKL. The CDR3 has 16 amino acids. CDR3: CASSQGPVGGAYEQYF. In nucleotides, the CDR3 is TGCGCCAGCAGCCAAGGTCCGGTGGGGGGAGCCTACGAGCAGTACTTC.

Notes on this clonotype: The junction departs from the called germline gene at one end, perhaps through a read error. V usage is TRBV7-9 and J usage is TRBJ1-5; D is possibly TRBD1 (5 bases). The germline CDR1 and CDR2 sequences are SEHNR and FQNEAQ (reference sequence). The CDR3 consists of 15 residues. CDR3 protein: CASSLSGNSNQPQQF. CDR3 nucleotide sequence: TGTGCCAGCAGCTTATCAGGGAATAGCAATCAGCCCCAGCAATTT.

This chain connects TRBV12-3 or TRBV12-4 to TRBJ2-2; no reliable D call. V gave up 2 bases and J gave up 6 bases, with 10 bases separating them. CDR3 length: 14 amino acids. CDR3 DNA sequence: TGTGCCAGCAGTTTATTCTCCTTCTCCGGGGAGCTGTTTTTT. Protein product: CASSLFSFSGELFF.

This clonotype appeared a few times. The chain employs TRBV20-1 and TRBJ2-7, with 8 bases aligning to TRBD1. CDR3 length: 15 residues. Trimming at V came to 3 bases and at J to 5 bases, leaving 12 bases not matched to a gene. Germline CDR1 is DFQATT and CDR2 is SNEGSKA (reference sequence). The CDR3 spells CSASYPFRTGNEQYF. CDR3 nucleotide sequence: TGCAGTGCTAGTTACCCCTTTCGGACAGGGAACGAGCAGTACTTC.

The chain employs TRBV7-2 and TRBJ1-3; the match to TRBD1 covers 8 bases. Trimming removed 3 bases from V and 3 bases from J; junction bases left unmatched: 4. The CDR3 runs 15 residues. Per the germline V gene, CDR1 is SGHTA and CDR2 is FQGNSA. As DNA, the CDR3 is TGTGCCAGCAGCTTTACAGGGGGATTTGGAAACACCATATATTTT. This translates into CASSFTGGFGNTIYF. Using reference TRBV7-2 and TRBJ1-3 for the parts outside the CDR3, the full variable domain is GAGVSQSPSNKVTEKGKDVELRCDPISGHTALYWYRQSLGQGLEFLIYFQGNSAPDKSGLPSDRFSAERTGGSVSTLTIQRTQQEDSAVYLCASSFTGGFGNTIYFGEGSWLTVV.

This clonotype was detected ten times or more. CDR3 protein: CASTGLAGYNEQFF. The CDR3 DNA follows: TGTGCCAGCACAGGACTAGCGGGGTACAATGAGCAGTTCTTC. This chain joins TRBV19 and TRBJ2-1, with 12 bases aligning to TRBD2. Germline loops: CDR1 LNHDA, CDR2 SQIVND (reference sequence). V lost 9 bases to trimming and J lost 4 bases; unmatched junction nucleotides: 4. The CDR3 consists of 14 residues.

The sample holds a few counts of this clonotype. This chain links TRBV28 with TRBJ1-1; no firm D call. The V end was cut by 1 base, the J end by 4 bases, with 7 bases between. The CDR3 is 13 amino acids. Germline-derived CDR1 and CDR2 are MDHEN and SYDVKM. The CDR3 sequence is CASSLSARTEAFF. In DNA, the CDR3 is TGTGCCAGCAGTTTATCGGCCCGCACTGAAGCTTTCTTT. Complete variable domain (other parts from reference TRBV28 and TRBJ1-1): DVKVTQSSRYLVKRTGEKVFLECVQDMDHENMFWYRQDPGLGLRLIYFSYDVKMKEKGDIPEGYSVSREKKERFSLILESASTNQTSMYLCASSLSARTEAFFGQGTRLTVV.